This T cell receptor (beta chain) is drawn from a study of T cell responses to AZD1222 COVID-19 vaccine. Study-wide results and caveats: Vaccine-associated CD4 TCRs spanned spike, dominant at 160-218 and 743-854. Per reports, nearly half of all spike-specific TCRs target regions that are unmutated in variants. Repertoire collection took place solely once the T cell response had peaked.

Germline CDR1 is SEHNR and CDR2 is FQNEAQ (reference sequence). The length of the CDR3 is 11 residues. The V end was cut by 4 bases, the J end by 9 bases, with 10 bases between. Notes on this clone: No antigen is known for it.

Only in-frame clones appear in the TCRdb table, and some are missing; sequencing was by immunoSEQ multiplex PCR. The repertoire has about 100,000 clones, 88% of them found once; the top ten carry about 1.7%. V gene TRBV7-9 combines with J gene TRBJ2-7; unclear D gene. The TCR originated in an adult in good health. Sample: peripheral blood, taken on day 0 of AZD1222 vaccination. As DNA, the CDR3 is TGTGCCAGCAGCTGGACCGTCGGGCAGTACTTC. It encodes CASSWTVGQYF. The full variable domain, rest sourced from reference TRBV7-9 and TRBJ2-7, is DTGVSQNPRHKITKRGQNVTFRCDPISEHNRLYWYRQTLGQGPEFLTYFQNEAQLEKSRLLSDRFSAERPKGSFSTLEIQRTEQGDSAMYLCASSWTVGQYFGPGTRLTVT.